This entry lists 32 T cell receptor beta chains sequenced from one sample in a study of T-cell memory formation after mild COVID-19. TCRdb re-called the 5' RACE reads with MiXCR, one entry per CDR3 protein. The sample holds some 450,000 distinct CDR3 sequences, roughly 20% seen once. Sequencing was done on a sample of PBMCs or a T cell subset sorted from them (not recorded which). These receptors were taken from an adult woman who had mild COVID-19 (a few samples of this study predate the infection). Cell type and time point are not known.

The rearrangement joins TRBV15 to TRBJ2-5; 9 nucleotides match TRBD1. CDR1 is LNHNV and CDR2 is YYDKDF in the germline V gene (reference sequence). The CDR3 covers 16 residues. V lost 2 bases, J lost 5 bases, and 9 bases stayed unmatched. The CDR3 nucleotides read TGTGCCACCAGCAGAATACTGACAGGGGGAAGTGAGACCCAGTACTTC. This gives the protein CATSRILTGGSETQYF.

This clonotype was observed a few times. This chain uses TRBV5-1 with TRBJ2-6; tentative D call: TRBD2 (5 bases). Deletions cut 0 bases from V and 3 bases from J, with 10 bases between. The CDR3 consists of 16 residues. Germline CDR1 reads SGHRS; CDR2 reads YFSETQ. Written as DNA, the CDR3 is TGCGCCAGCAGCTTGGCCGGGAACAGTGGGGCCAACGTCCTGACTTTC. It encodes CASSLAGNSGANVLTF. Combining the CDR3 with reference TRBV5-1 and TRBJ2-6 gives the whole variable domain KAGVTQTPRYLIKTRGQQVTLSCSPISGHRSVSWYQQTPGQGLQFLFEYFSETQRNKGNFPGRFSGRQFSNSRSEMNVSTLELGDSALYLCASSLAGNSGANVLTFGAGSRLTVL.

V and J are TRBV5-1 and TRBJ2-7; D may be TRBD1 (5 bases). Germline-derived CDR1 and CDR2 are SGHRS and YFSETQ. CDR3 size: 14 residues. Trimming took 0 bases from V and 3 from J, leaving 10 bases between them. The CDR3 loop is CASSLVQGNYEQYF. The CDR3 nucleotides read TGCGCCAGCAGCTTGGTTCAGGGAAACTACGAGCAGTACTTC.

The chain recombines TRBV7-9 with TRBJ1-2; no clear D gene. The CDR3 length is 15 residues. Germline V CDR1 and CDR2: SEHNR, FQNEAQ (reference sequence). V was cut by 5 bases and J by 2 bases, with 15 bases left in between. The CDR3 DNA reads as TGTGCCAGCAGCCCATCAAGGGATCGGAACTATGGCTACACCTTC. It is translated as CASSPSRDRNYGYTF.

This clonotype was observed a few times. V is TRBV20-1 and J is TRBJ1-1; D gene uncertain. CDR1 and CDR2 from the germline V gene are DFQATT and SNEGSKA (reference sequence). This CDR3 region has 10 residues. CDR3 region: CRAADLEAFF. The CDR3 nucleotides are TGCAGGGCTGCGGACCTAGAAGCTTTCTTT.

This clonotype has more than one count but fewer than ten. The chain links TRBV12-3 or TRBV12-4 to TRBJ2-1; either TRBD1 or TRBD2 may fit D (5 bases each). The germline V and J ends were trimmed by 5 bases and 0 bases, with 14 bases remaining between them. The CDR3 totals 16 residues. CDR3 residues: CASSPGPPSSYNEQFF. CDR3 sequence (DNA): TGTGCCAGCAGTCCGGGACCGCCCAGCTCCTACAATGAGCAGTTCTTC.

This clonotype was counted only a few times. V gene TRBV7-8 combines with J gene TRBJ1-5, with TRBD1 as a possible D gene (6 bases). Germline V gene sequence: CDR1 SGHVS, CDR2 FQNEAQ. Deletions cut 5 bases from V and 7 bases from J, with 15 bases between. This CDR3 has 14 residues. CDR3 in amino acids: CASSPNRVGQPQHF. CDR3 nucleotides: TGTGCCAGCAGCCCAAACAGGGTTGGGCAGCCCCAGCATTTT.

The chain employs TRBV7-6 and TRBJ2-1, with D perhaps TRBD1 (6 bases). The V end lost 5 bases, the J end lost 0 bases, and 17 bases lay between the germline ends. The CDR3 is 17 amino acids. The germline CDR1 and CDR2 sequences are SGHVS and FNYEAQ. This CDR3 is CASSRFRGTSSYNEQFF. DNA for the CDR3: TGTGCCAGCAGCCGGTTTAGAGGGACAAGCTCCTACAATGAGCAGTTCTTC.

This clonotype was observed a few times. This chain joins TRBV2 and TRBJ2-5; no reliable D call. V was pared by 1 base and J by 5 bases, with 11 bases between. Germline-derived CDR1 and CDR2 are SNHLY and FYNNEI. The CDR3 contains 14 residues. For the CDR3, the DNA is TGTGCCAGCAGTGAAGGGGCGGTGAGGGAGACCCAGTACTTC. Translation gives CASSEGAVRETQYF. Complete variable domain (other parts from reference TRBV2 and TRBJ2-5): EPEVTQTPSHQVTQMGQEVILRCVPISNHLYFYWYRQILGQKVEFLVSFYNNEISEKSEIFDDQFSVERPDGSNFTLKIRSTKLEDSAMYFCASSEGAVRETQYFGPGTRLLVL.

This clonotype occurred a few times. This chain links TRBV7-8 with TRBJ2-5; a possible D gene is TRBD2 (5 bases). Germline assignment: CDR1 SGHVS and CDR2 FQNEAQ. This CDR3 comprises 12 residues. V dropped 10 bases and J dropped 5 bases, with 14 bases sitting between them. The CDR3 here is CATSEGLETQYF. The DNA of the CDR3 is TGTGCCACGAGCGAGGGTTTGGAGACCCAGTACTTC. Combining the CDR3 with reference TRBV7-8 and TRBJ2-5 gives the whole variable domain GAGVSQSPRYKVAKRGQDVALRCDPISGHVSLFWYQQALGQGPEFLTYFQNEAQLDKSGLPSDRFFAERPEGSVSTLKIQRTQQEDSAVYLCATSEGLETQYFGPGTRLLVL.

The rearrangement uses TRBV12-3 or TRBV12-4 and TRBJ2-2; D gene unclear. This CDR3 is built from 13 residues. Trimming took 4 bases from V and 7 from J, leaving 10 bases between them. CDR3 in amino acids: CASSWVTHGELFF. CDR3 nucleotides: TGTGCCAGCAGTTGGGTAACACACGGGGAGCTGTTTTTT.

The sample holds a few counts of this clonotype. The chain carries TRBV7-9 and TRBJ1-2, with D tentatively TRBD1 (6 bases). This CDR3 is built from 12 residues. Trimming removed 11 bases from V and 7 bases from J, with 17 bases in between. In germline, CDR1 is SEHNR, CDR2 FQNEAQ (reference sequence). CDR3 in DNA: TGTGCCGTAAGACAGGAGGAAGGTGGCTACACCTTC. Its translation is CAVRQEEGGYTF.

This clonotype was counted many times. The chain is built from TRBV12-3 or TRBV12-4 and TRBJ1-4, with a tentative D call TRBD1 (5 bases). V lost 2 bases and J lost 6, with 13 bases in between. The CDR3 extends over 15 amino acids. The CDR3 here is CASSLWGDIDEKLFF. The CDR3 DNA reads TGTGCCAGCAGTTTATGGGGGGATATCGATGAAAAACTGTTTTTT.

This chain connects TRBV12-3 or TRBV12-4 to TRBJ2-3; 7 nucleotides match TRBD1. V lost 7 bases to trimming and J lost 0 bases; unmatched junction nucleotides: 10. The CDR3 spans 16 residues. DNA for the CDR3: TGTGCCAGCATACTACAGGGGCGCGCTAGCACAGATACGCAGTATTTT. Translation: CASILQGRASTDTQYF.

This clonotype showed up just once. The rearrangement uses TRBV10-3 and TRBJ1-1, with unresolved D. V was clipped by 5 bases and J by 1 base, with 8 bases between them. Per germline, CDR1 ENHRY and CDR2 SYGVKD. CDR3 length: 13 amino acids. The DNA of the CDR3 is TGTGCCATCAGTTGGGAGGGGAACACTGAAGCTTTCTTT. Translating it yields CAISWEGNTEAFF.

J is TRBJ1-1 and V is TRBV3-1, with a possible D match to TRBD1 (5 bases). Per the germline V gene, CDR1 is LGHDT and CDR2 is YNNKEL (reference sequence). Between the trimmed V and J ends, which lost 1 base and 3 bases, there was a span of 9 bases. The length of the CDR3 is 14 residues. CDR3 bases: TGTGCCAGCAGCCAAGGGGCGGGGCACACTGAAGCTTTCTTT. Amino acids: CASSQGAGHTEAFF.

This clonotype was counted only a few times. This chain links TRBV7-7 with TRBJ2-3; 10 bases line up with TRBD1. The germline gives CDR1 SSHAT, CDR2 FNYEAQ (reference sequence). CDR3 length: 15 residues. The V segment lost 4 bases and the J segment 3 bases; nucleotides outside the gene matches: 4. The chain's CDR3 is CASSSGTGETDTQYF. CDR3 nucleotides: TGTGCCAGCAGCTCCGGGACAGGGGAGACAGATACGCAGTATTTT.

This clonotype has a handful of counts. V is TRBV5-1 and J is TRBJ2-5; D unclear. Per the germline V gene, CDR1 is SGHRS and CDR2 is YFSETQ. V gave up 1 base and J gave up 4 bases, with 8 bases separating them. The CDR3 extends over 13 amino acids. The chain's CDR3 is CASSLLAGETQYF. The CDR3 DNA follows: TGCGCCAGCAGCTTGTTGGCAGGAGAGACCCAGTACTTC.

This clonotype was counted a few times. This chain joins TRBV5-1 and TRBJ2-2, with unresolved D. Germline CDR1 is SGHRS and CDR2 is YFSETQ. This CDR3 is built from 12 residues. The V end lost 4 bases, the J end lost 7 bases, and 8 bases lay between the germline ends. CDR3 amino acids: CASSEPGGELFF. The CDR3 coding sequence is TGCGCCAGCAGCGAACCAGGCGGGGAGCTGTTTTTT.

The CDR3 loop is CASSLGAGNQPQHF. CDR3 nucleotide sequence: TGCGCCAGCAGCTTGGGGGCAGGAAATCAGCCCCAGCATTTT. J is TRBJ1-5 and V is TRBV5-1; no definite D call. This CDR3 is built from 14 residues. V gave up 0 bases and J gave up 4 bases, with 8 bases separating them. Germline V lookup: CDR1 SGHRS, CDR2 YFSETQ.

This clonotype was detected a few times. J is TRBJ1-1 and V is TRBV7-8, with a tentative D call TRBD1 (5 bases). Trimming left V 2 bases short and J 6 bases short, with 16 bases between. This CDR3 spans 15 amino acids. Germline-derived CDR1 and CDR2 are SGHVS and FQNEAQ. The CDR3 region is CASSLYRWGVAEAFF. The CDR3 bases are TGTGCCAGCAGCTTATACAGGTGGGGGGTTGCTGAAGCTTTCTTT.

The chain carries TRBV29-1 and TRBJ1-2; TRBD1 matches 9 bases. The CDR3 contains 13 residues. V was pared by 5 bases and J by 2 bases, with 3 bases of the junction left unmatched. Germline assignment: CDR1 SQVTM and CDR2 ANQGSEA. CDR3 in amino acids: CSVWTGANYGYTF. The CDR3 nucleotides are TGCAGCGTTTGGACAGGGGCAAACTATGGCTACACCTTC.

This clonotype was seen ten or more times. The CDR3 sequence: CASSLGPTYTEAFF. The CDR3 DNA follows: TGTGCCAGCAGTCTAGGACCGACTTACACTGAAGCTTTCTTT. This chain links TRBV12-3 or TRBV12-4 with TRBJ1-1; no clear D. V was cut by 5 bases and J by 3 bases, with 13 bases left in between. This CDR3 contains 14 residues.

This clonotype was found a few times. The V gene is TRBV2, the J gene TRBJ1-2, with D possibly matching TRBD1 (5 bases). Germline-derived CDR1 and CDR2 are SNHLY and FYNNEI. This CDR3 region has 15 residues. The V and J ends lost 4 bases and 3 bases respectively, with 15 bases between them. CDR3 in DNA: TGTGCCAGCAGTGGTGAGACAGCATTCTACTATGGCTACACCTTC. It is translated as CASSGETAFYYGYTF. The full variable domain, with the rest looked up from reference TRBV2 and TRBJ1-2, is EPEVTQTPSHQVTQMGQEVILRCVPISNHLYFYWYRQILGQKVEFLVSFYNNEISEKSEIFDDQFSVERPDGSNFTLKIRSTKLEDSAMYFCASSGETAFYYGYTFGSGTRLTVV.

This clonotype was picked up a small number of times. CDR3 DNA sequence: TGTGCCAGCAGCAAGATGTTTCCTGGCGCTGAAGCTTTCTTT. Translating it yields CASSKMFPGAEAFF. The chain is built from TRBV21-1 and TRBJ1-1. TRBV21-1 is flagged as a pseudogene. The CDR3 contains 14 residues.

This chain's CDR3 is CASSLETGQYEQYF. CDR3 in DNA: TGTGCCAGCAGCTTGGAGACAGGGCAATACGAGCAGTACTTC. This chain links TRBV7-9 with TRBJ2-7, with 7 bases identical to TRBD1. The germline V gene encodes CDR1 SEHNR and CDR2 FQNEAQ (reference sequence). The ends lost 3 bases at V and 4 bases at J; junction bases unmatched: 6. The CDR3 totals 14 residues.

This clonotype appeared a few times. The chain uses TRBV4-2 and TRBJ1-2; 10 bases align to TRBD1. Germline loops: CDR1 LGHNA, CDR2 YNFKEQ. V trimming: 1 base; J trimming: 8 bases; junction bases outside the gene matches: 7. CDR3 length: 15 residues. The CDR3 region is CASSQGTGGRWGYTF. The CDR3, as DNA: TGTGCCAGCAGCCAAGGGACAGGGGGACGTTGGGGCTACACCTTC.

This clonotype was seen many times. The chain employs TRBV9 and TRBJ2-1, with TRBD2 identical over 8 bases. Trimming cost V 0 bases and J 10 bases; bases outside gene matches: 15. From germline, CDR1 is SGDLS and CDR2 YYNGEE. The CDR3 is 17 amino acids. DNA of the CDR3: TGTGCCAGCAGCGTAGCGCCTAGCGGGCTACTCAAAGGAGAGCAGTTCTTC. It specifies CASSVAPSGLLKGEQFF. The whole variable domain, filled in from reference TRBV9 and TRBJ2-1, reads DSGVTQTPKHLITATGQRVTLRCSPRSGDLSVYWYQQSLDQGLQFLIQYYNGEERAKGNILERFSAQQFPDLHSELNLSSLELGDSALYFCASSVAPSGLLKGEQFFGPGTRLTVL.

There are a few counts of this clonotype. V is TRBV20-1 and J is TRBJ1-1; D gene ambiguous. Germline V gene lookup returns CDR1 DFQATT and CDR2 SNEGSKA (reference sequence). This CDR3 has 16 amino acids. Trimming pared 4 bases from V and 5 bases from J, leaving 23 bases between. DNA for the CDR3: TGCAGTGCTAAGATCTTGGGAATCCCATCAAGGACTGAAGCTTTCTTT. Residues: CSAKILGIPSRTEAFF.

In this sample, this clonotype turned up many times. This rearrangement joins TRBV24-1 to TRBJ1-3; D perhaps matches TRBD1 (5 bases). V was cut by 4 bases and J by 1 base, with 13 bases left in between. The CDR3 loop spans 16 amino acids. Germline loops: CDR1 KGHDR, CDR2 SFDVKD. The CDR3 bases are TGTGCCACCAGTGACTCCGGGACGGTTTCTGGAAACACCATATATTTT. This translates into CATSDSGTVSGNTIYF.

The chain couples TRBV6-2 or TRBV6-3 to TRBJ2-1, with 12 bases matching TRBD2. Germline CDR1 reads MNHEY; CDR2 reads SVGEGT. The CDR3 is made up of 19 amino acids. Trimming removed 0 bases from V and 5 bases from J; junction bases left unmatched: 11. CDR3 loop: CASSYSIRLAGDWDNEQFF. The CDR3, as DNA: TGTGCCAGCAGTTACTCGATCCGACTAGCGGGAGATTGGGACAATGAGCAGTTCTTC.

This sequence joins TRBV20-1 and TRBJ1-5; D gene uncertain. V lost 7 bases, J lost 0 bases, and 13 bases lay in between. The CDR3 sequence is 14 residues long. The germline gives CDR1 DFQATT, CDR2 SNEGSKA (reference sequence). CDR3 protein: CSVKRPYSNQPQHF. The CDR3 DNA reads TGCAGTGTTAAACGGCCGTATAGCAATCAGCCCCAGCATTTT.